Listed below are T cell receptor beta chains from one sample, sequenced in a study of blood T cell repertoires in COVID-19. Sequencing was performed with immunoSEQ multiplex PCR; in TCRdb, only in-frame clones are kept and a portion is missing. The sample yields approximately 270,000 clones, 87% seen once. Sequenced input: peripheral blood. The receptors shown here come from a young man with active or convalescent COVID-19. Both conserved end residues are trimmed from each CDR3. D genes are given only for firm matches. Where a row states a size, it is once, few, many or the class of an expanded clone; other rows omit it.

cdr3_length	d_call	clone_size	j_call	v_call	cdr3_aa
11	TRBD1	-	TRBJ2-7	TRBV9	ASSTGTDYEQY
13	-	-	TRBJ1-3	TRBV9	ASSVTGAIGNTIY
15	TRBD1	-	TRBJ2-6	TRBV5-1	ASSFIQGAAGANVLT
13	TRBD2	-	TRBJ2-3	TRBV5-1	ASSLPGLAIDTQY
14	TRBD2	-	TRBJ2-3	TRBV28	ASSFGASGSTDTQY
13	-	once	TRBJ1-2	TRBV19	ASSFIGGFGTGYT
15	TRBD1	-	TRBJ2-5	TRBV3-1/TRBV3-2	ASSAGQGARRQETQY
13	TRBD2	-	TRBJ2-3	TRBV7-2	ASSDPAGGRHTQY
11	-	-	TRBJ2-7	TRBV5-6	ASSLDRSYEQY
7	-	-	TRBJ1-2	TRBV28	AGGDGYT
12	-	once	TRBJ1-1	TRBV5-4	ASSLDSMNTEAF
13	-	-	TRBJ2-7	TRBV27	ASSLSPGHSYEQY
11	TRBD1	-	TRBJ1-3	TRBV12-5	ASSLDRANTIY
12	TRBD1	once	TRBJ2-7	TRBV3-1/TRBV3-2	ASSPGQGYGEQY
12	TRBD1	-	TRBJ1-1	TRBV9	ASSGTGGLAEAF
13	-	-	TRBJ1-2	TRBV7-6	ASSLDSQGAVGYT
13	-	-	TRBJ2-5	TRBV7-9	ASAYRTVKGETQY
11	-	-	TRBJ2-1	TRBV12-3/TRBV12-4	ASSPTSYNEQF
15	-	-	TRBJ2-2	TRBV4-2	ASSQDWRERYTGELF
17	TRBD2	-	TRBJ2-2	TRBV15	ATSRERASGSRGAGELF
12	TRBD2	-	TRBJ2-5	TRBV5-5	ASSPRTSGDTQY
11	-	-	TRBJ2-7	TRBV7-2	ASSAQGVYEQY
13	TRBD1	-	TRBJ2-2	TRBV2	ASRVDRGGPGELF